The 13 T cell receptor beta chains presented below share a single source sample, sequenced in a study of blood T cell repertoires in COVID-19. Sequenced by immunoSEQ multiplex PCR; TCRdb stores in-frame clones only, minus some. This table has some 96,000 clones, around four fifths appearing once. The specimen sequenced was peripheral blood. The receptors derive from a man aged 65-85 years with active or convalescent COVID-19.

This clone occurred a few times. CDR3 sequence reads: CASSVGGSWGNEQFF. In nucleotides, the CDR3 is TGTGCCAGCAGCGTCGGCGGGAGTTGGGGGAATGAGCAGTTCTTC. V is TRBV9 and J is TRBJ2-1; 7 bases are shared with TRBD2. The germline CDR1 and CDR2 sequences are SGDLS and YYNGEE. There are 15 residues in the CDR3. Trimming removed 2 bases from V and 7 bases from J; junction bases left unmatched: 9.

The chain links TRBV5-5 to TRBJ1-3; a possible D gene is TRBD1 (5 bases). The CDR3 length is 16 residues. V gave up 4 bases and J gave up 0 bases, with 14 bases separating them. Per germline, CDR1 SGHKS and CDR2 YYEKEE (reference sequence). The CDR3 nucleotides are TGTGCCAGCAGCGCTACAGGATTGGGCTCTGGAAACACCATATATTTT. It yields the protein CASSATGLGSGNTIYF.

The chain uses TRBV12-5 and TRBJ2-1; 15 nucleotides line up with TRBD2. Germline V lookup: CDR1 LGHNT, CDR2 FRNRAP. V dropped 5 bases and J dropped 0; count of bases not matched to a gene: 11. There are 20 residues in the CDR3. The CDR3 DNA follows: TGTGCTAGTGGTCCTCGGGGCGGGACTAGCGGGAGGTACTCCTACAATGAGCAGTTCTTC. It specifies CASGPRGGTSGRYSYNEQFF.

The chain couples TRBV5-1 to TRBJ1-1, with 10 bases lining up with TRBD1. Unmatched junction bases numbered 7, after V lost 4 bases and J lost 1 base. The germline V gene has CDR1 SGHRS and CDR2 YFSETQ. The CDR3 runs to 16 residues. The CDR3 region has the DNA TGCGCCAGCAGCACCCAGGGACAGGGGACGAACACTGAAGCTTTCTTT. Amino acid sequence: CASSTQGQGTNTEAFF.

The V and J genes are TRBV6-2 or TRBV6-3 and TRBJ2-7; 11 bases agree with TRBD2. The germline V gene encodes CDR1 MNHEY and CDR2 SVGEGT. V dropped 4 bases and J dropped 5; count of bases not matched to a gene: 10. The CDR3 spans 16 residues. CDR3 nucleotide sequence: TGTGCCAGCAGTTCCCTAGCGGGGGGCCGATCGAACGAGCAGTACTTC. Its protein is CASSSLAGGRSNEQYF.

This chain connects TRBV28 to TRBJ1-2, with 9 bases matching TRBD1. From germline, CDR1 is MDHEN and CDR2 SYDVKM. The V gene end was trimmed by 5 bases and the J gene end by 8 bases; junction bases not matched to a gene: 15. The CDR3 loop spans 16 amino acids. The CDR3 nucleotides read TGTGCCAGCAGTGCTCCGGGACAGGGACTTCCGATAGGCTACACCTTC. The encoded protein is CASSAPGQGLPIGYTF.

The chain recombines TRBV5-1 with TRBJ2-7; a weak D match, TRBD1 (6 bases). The germline CDR1 and CDR2 sequences are SGHRS and YFSETQ. The CDR3 runs to 14 residues. V was trimmed by 4 bases and J by 2 bases, leaving 13 bases between them. The CDR3 DNA reads TGCGCCAGCAGCCAACAGGGATACCCCTACGAGCAGTACTTC. Translated, it gives CASSQQGYPYEQYF.

This clone was detected once. The J gene is TRBJ2-3, the V gene TRBV7-2; tentatively, D is TRBD2 (5 bases). Germline V gene sequence: CDR1 SGHTA, CDR2 FQGNSA. The CDR3 runs to 16 residues. With 0 bases removed from V and 1 base from J, the gap between germline ends came to 11 bases. CDR3 protein: CASSLARLAGTDTQYF. The CDR3 DNA follows: TGTGCCAGCAGCTTAGCGCGGCTAGCTGGCACAGATACGCAGTATTTT.

The V call is TRBV5-4, the J call TRBJ2-1; the match to TRBD1 covers 12 bases. Germline CDR1 SGHNT, CDR2 YYREEE (reference sequence). The length of the CDR3 is 16 residues. V trimming: 3 bases; J trimming: 9 bases; junction bases outside the gene matches: 10. The CDR3 here is CASSSPGQGAQSEQFF. The CDR3 bases are TGTGCCAGCAGCTCTCCGGGACAGGGGGCGCAGAGTGAGCAGTTCTTC.

The gene calls are TRBV2 and TRBJ2-2, with D possibly being TRBD2 (5 bases). The V gene's germline CDR1 is SNHLY and CDR2 FYNNEI. Trimming removed 5 bases at V and 3 bases at J, with 13 bases between. CDR3 length: 15 residues. The CDR3 sequence: CASSFDYRDTGELFF. CDR3 nucleotide sequence: TGTGCCAGCAGTTTCGACTATAGGGACACCGGGGAGCTGTTTTTT.

This clone was counted a few times. The gene calls are TRBV6-5 and TRBJ2-2; unclear D gene. The germline V and J ends were trimmed by 8 bases and 3 bases, with 10 bases remaining between them. Germline lookup yields CDR1 MNHEY and CDR2 SVGAGI. The CDR3 is 13 residues long. The CDR3 sequence is CASGYQDTGELFF. The CDR3 DNA reads as TGTGCCAGCGGATACCAGGACACCGGGGAGCTGTTTTTT.

The chain's CDR3 is CSVRPLRNYGYTF. CDR3 coding DNA: TGCAGCGTTCGCCCCCTAAGAAACTATGGCTACACCTTC. The J gene is TRBJ1-2, the V gene TRBV29-1; D not resolved. Looked up from germline, CDR1 is SQVTM and CDR2 is ANQGSEA. The CDR3 is 13 amino acids. The V gene lost 5 bases and the J gene lost 2 bases, with 12 bases spanning the gap.

This clone turned up a few times. The chain links TRBV30 to TRBJ2-7, with D possibly matching TRBD2 (6 bases). Trimming removed 7 bases from V and 2 bases from J, with 15 bases in between. The CDR3 is made up of 13 amino acids. Per germline, CDR1 GTSNPN and CDR2 SVGIG (reference sequence). The CDR3 DNA reads TGTGCCTTAGGGAGGAGAACTACCTACGAGCAGTACTTC. It yields the protein CALGRRTTYEQYF. Supplemented by reference TRBV30 and TRBJ2-7, the full variable domain reads SQTIHQWPATLVQPVGSPLSLECTVEGTSNPNLYWYRQAAGRGLQLLFYSVGIGQISSEVPQNLSASRPQDRQFILSSKKLLLSDSGFYLCALGRRTTYEQYFGPGTRLTVT.